The 27 T cell receptor beta chains given below trace back to one sample, sequenced in a study of PD-1 blockade in classical Hodgkin lymphoma. The assay was immunoSEQ multiplex PCR, and TCRdb's table has in-frame clones only and misses some. This sample carries 7,000 to 9,000 clones, around 80% of them seen once, and the ten largest clones take about 14%. Each patient's relapse followed autologous stem cell transplantation, and brentuximab vedotin exposure varied. The material was peripheral blood mononuclear cells (PBMCs), obtained at baseline. Receptors originate from a human donor with classical Hodgkin lymphoma.

This sequence joins TRBV9 and TRBJ2-7; D uncertain. Germline loops: CDR1 SGDLS, CDR2 YYNGEE. CDR3 length: 14 residues. V was shortened by 5 bases and J by 0 bases, with 12 bases between the two germline ends. The CDR3 spells CASSTAMSSYEQYF. The CDR3 DNA follows: TGTGCCAGCAGTACCGCAATGAGCTCCTACGAGCAGTACTTC. Combining the CDR3 with reference TRBV9 and TRBJ2-7 gives the whole variable domain DSGVTQTPKHLITATGQRVTLRCSPRSGDLSVYWYQQSLDQGLQFLIQYYNGEERAKGNILERFSAQQFPDLHSELNLSSLELGDSALYFCASSTAMSSYEQYFGPGTRLTVT.

The table lists this clone with a count of one. The chain combines TRBV7-9 with TRBJ1-6; 9 positions agree with TRBD1. The CDR3 consists of 17 residues. V was pared by 4 bases and J by 9 bases, with 13 bases of the junction left unmatched. Germline V gene sequence: CDR1 SEHNR, CDR2 FQNEAQ (reference sequence). CDR3 sequence reads: CASSSLVPLTGGSPLHF. CDR3 sequence (DNA): TGTGCCAGCAGCTCCCTCGTCCCCTTGACAGGGGGTTCACCCCTCCACTTT.

DNA of the CDR3: TGTGCCAGCAGCTTAGGGGGGGGCAATAATTCACCCCTCCACTTT. It specifies CASSLGGGNNSPLHF. This sequence joins TRBV7-6 and TRBJ1-6; tentatively, D is TRBD1 (6 bases). Trimming left V 1 base short and J 5 bases short, with 9 bases between. This CDR3 spans 15 amino acids. Germline V lookup: CDR1 SGHVS, CDR2 FNYEAQ.

This clone rates as medium-sized. This chain links TRBV7-9 with TRBJ1-4; maybe TRBD1 (6 bases). V was trimmed by 5 bases and J by 3 bases, leaving 10 bases between them. The germline V gene encodes CDR1 SEHNR and CDR2 FQNEAQ (reference sequence). This CDR3 spans 14 amino acids. CDR3 amino acids: CASSPGVPNEKLFF. The CDR3 coding sequence is TGTGCCAGCAGCCCAGGGGTCCCTAATGAAAAACTGTTTTTT.

V usage is TRBV2 and J usage is TRBJ2-3, with D perhaps matching TRBD1 or TRBD2 (5 bases each). Deletions cut 7 bases from V and 6 bases from J, with 14 bases between. CDR1 is SNHLY, CDR2 FYNNEI, per germline. This CDR3 contains 13 residues. The CDR3: CASTGPLRDTQYF. The DNA for the CDR3 is TGTGCCAGCACGGGACCGCTGCGGGATACGCAGTATTTT.

This clone was recorded once. The chain links TRBV5-1 to TRBJ2-5, with 7 bases matching TRBD1. CDR3 length: 15 residues. CDR1 and CDR2 from the germline V gene are SGHRS and YFSETQ. The ends lost 6 bases at V and 1 base at J; junction bases unmatched: 9. The DNA for the CDR3 is TGCGCCAGCACCATACTAGGACAGGTCCAAGAGACCCAGTACTTC. This sequence encodes CASTILGQVQETQYF.

This clone appeared a single time. The rearrangement uses TRBV7-3 and TRBJ2-2; 12 positions match TRBD2. CDR1 and CDR2 (germline): SGHTA, FQGTGA. The CDR3 consists of 17 residues. After removal of 5 bases from V and 0 bases from J, the junction contained 4 bases not matched to a gene. CDR3 region: CASSKTSGRPNTGELFF. The CDR3 nucleotides read TGTGCCAGCAGCAAGACTAGCGGGAGACCGAACACCGGGGAGCTGTTTTTT.

This clone was picked up one time. J is TRBJ2-3 and V is TRBV9; 9 nucleotides agree with TRBD2. Germline V gives CDR1 SGDLS, CDR2 YYNGEE. The CDR3 is 15 amino acids. V lost 4 bases and J lost 6; bases outside the gene matches: 9. CDR3 sequence (DNA): TGTGCCAGCAGCCCCCTGGGAGCGGGAGGTGATACGCAGTATTTT. Translating it yields CASSPLGAGGDTQYF.

The chain recombines TRBV30 with TRBJ2-7; D gene uncertain. Germline assignment: CDR1 GTSNPN and CDR2 SVGIG (reference sequence). The CDR3 spans 11 residues. The ends were cut back, 0 bases at V and 4 bases at J, with 4 bases in the middle. In nucleotides, the CDR3 is TGTGCCTGGAGTGTAGCTTACGAGCAGTACTTC. This translates into CAWSVAYEQYF.

The V and J genes are TRBV30 and TRBJ1-1; D possibly corresponds to TRBD1 (5 bases). The ends were cut back, 7 bases at V and 1 base at J, with 19 bases in the middle. Germline V CDR1 and CDR2: GTSNPN, SVGIG (reference sequence). This CDR3 has 15 residues. As DNA, the CDR3 is TGTGCCTACCGACCTCCCGGGACCGCGAACACTGAAGCTTTCTTT. Residues: CAYRPPGTANTEAFF. Drawing the rest from reference TRBV30 and TRBJ1-1, the complete variable domain is SQTIHQWPATLVQPVGSPLSLECTVEGTSNPNLYWYRQAAGRGLQLLFYSVGIGQISSEVPQNLSASRPQDRQFILSSKKLLLSDSGFYLCAYRPPGTANTEAFFGQGTRLTVV.

This sequence joins TRBV4-1 and TRBJ1-1; no clear D. V was pared by 0 bases and J by 0 bases, with 8 bases between. This CDR3 is built from 15 residues. Germline V gene lookup returns CDR1 MGHRA and CDR2 YSYEKL. CDR3 in amino acids: CASSQDLRLNTEAFF. For the CDR3, the DNA is TGCGCCAGCAGCCAAGATCTCAGATTGAACACTGAAGCTTTCTTT.

The rearrangement uses TRBV28 and TRBJ2-7; 7 nucleotides line up with TRBD1. The CDR3 is 15 residues long. Germline V gives CDR1 MDHEN, CDR2 SYDVKM. The V segment lost 6 bases and the J segment 6 bases; nucleotides outside the gene matches: 14. The chain's CDR3 is CASSPLGRGQREQYF. DNA of the CDR3: TGTGCCAGCAGCCCCCTGGGTAGGGGGCAGCGCGAGCAGTACTTC.

The V and J genes are TRBV30 and TRBJ1-1; no clear D gene. The V gene's germline CDR1 is GTSNPN and CDR2 SVGIG (reference sequence). V was clipped by 2 bases and J by 7 bases, with 11 bases between them. The CDR3 is made up of 12 amino acids. The CDR3 DNA reads TGTGCCTGGAGTAGCAAGTCGTTTGAAGCTTTCTTT. Translated: CAWSSKSFEAFF.

V usage is TRBV28 and J usage is TRBJ2-2; D is unclear. The CDR3 loop spans 13 amino acids. V was clipped by 7 bases and J by 0 bases, with 6 bases between them. Germline V gives CDR1 MDHEN, CDR2 SYDVKM. In nucleotides, the CDR3 is TGTGCCAGCATCCGACCGAACACCGGGGAGCTGTTTTTT. It yields the protein CASIRPNTGELFF.

The rearrangement uses TRBV9 and TRBJ2-2; D gene unclear. The CDR3 runs 15 residues. CDR1 is SGDLS and CDR2 is YYNGEE in the germline V gene. Trimming took 3 bases from V and 0 from J, leaving 9 bases between them. CDR3 region: CASSEIGSNTGELFF. CDR3 DNA sequence: TGTGCCAGCAGCGAAATCGGGTCGAACACCGGGGAGCTGTTTTTT.

This chain uses TRBV10-3 with TRBJ1-5; D is perhaps TRBD1 (5 bases). The germline V gene has CDR1 ENHRY and CDR2 SYGVKD. This CDR3 is built from 16 residues. Trimming left V 0 bases short and J 6 bases short, with 15 bases between. The DNA of the CDR3 is TGTGCCATCAGTGAGTCTGGAGGGGACGCGGGTCAGCCCCAGCATTTT. Encoded protein: CAISESGGDAGQPQHF.

Only one count was recorded for this clone. The rearrangement uses TRBV7-9 and TRBJ1-2; D might be TRBD1 (5 bases). Germline V gene data show CDR1 as SEHNR and CDR2 as FQNEAQ (reference sequence). There are 17 residues in the CDR3. Trimming removed 10 bases from V and 2 bases from J, with 26 bases in between. The DNA for the CDR3 is TGTGCCACTACACACGGTCGACTGGGACCGATCAACTATGGCTACACCTTC. The encoded protein is CATTHGRLGPINYGYTF.

This clone was seen just once. The V call is TRBV4-1, the J call TRBJ2-5; TRBD1 is a possible D gene (5 bases). This CDR3 region has 14 residues. CDR1 is MGHRA, CDR2 YSYEKL, per germline. Trimming removed 1 base from V and 6 bases from J, with 12 bases in between. The CDR3, as DNA: TGCGCCAGCAGCCAAGTGGGCAGGGAACAGACCCAGTACTTC. It is translated as CASSQVGREQTQYF.

The V call is TRBV30, the J call TRBJ1-6, with TRBD1 identical over 9 bases. V shed 5 bases and J 10 bases; nucleotides not matched to a gene: 9. Looked up from germline, CDR1 is GTSNPN and CDR2 is SVGIG (reference sequence). This CDR3 has 14 amino acids. The CDR3: CAWGPGQGNSPLHF. CDR3 DNA: TGTGCCTGGGGCCCGGGACAGGGCAACTCACCCCTCCACTTT.

The table lists this clone with a few counts. The V gene is TRBV9, the J gene TRBJ2-3; D is ambiguous. CDR1 SGDLS and CDR2 YYNGEE come from the germline V gene. V lost 3 bases and J 1 base, leaving 9 bases between the germline ends. CDR3 length equals 14 residues. CDR3 nucleotides: TGTGCCAGCAGCGAGGCGCCAGGCACAGATACGCAGTATTTT. The encoded protein is CASSEAPGTDTQYF.

The sample holds a few counts of this clone. The CDR3 DNA reads as TGTGCCAGCAGCTTAGGGATTGGGAAGGGTGAGCAGTACTTC. Translated, it gives CASSLGIGKGEQYF. V is TRBV7-8 and J is TRBJ2-7; no firm D call. Trimming pared 1 base from V and 7 bases from J, leaving 14 bases between. CDR3 length: 14 amino acids. Germline V gene sequence: CDR1 SGHVS, CDR2 FQNEAQ.

V and J are TRBV27 and TRBJ2-6, with D perhaps matching TRBD2 (5 bases). V was cut by 6 bases and J by 2 bases, with 14 bases left in between. Per germline, CDR1 MNHEY and CDR2 SMNVEV (reference sequence). The CDR3 is made up of 16 amino acids. CDR3 DNA sequence: TGTGCCAGCAGCCCTTCAGTGAGGGCTGGGGCCAACGTCCTGACTTTC. The encoded protein is CASSPSVRAGANVLTF.

The chain recombines TRBV11-1 with TRBJ1-2; D remains ambiguous. There are 13 residues in the CDR3. The V end was cut by 5 bases, the J end by 6 bases, with 13 bases between. Looked up from germline, CDR1 is SGHAT and CDR2 is FQDESV (reference sequence). CDR3 sequence (DNA): TGTGCCAGCAGCCTATTGAATGGAGATGGCTACACCTTC. This gives the protein CASSLLNGDGYTF.

The chain has TRBV29-1 and TRBJ2-2, with 13 bases that match TRBD2. Germline trimming cut 6 bases from V and 7 bases from J; bases unmatched to any gene: 5. This CDR3 comprises 14 residues. Germline CDR1 reads SQVTM; CDR2 reads ANQGSEA. CDR3 DNA sequence: TGCAGCGTCCTTTGGACTAGCGGGAGCGGGGAGCTGTTTTTT. Translating it yields CSVLWTSGSGELFF.

The CDR3 DNA follows: TGTGCCAGTTCGGGGGCCTCCTACGAGCAGTACTTC. It specifies CASSGASYEQYF. The chain recombines TRBV28 with TRBJ2-7; D is tentatively TRBD1 or TRBD2 (6 bases each). Trimming stripped 9 bases from V and 0 bases from J, with 9 bases between. This CDR3 is 12 amino acids long. Looked up from germline, CDR1 is MDHEN and CDR2 is SYDVKM.

This clone was observed a handful of times. The chain combines TRBV28 with TRBJ1-2, with D hard to call. Germline assignment: CDR1 MDHEN and CDR2 SYDVKM. The V end was cut by 8 bases, the J end by 5 bases, with 12 bases between. The CDR3 sequence is 12 residues long. The CDR3 spells CASAALEYGYTF. As DNA, the CDR3 is TGTGCCAGCGCGGCCCTAGAGTATGGCTACACCTTC.

This clone was counted once. The rearrangement joins TRBV10-1 to TRBJ2-1, with 10 bases identical to TRBD2. Trimming took 4 bases from V and 10 from J; bases not matched to a gene: 4. Germline V gives CDR1 WNHNN, CDR2 SYGVQD (reference sequence). This CDR3 region has 13 residues. The CDR3, as DNA: TGCGCCAGCAGTGGGCTAGCGGGAGTGGAGCAGTTCTTC. The encoded protein is CASSGLAGVEQFF.